Following are 5 T cell receptor beta chains from one sample sequenced in a study of cytomegalovirus exposure and HLA in healthy donors. Data came from immunoSEQ multiplex PCR; TCRdb stores just in-frame clones and leaves some out. Of about 240,000 clones in the sample, more than 75% were seen once. Source material: PBMCs. All receptors come from a woman aged 25 to 39 in good health and CMV-seropositive.

The chain links TRBV5-1 to TRBJ2-7, with a tentative D call TRBD1 (6 bases). The germline V and J ends were trimmed by 6 bases and 3 bases, with 19 bases remaining between them. The CDR3 totals 15 residues. Looked up from germline, CDR1 is SGHRS and CDR2 is YFSETQ. Here the CDR3 DNA reads TGCGCCAGCAACGACGATCCGGGACAAATCTACGAGCAGTACTTC. It encodes CASNDDPGQIYEQYF.

V and J are TRBV5-1 and TRBJ2-7; 8 bases match TRBD1. Unmatched junction bases numbered 10, after V lost 2 bases and J lost 6 bases. CDR3 length: 15 residues. CDR1 SGHRS and CDR2 YFSETQ come from the germline V gene. The CDR3 DNA is TGCGCCAGCAGCTTAATTTTCGGACAGGGTGGCGAGCAGTACTTC. This gives the protein CASSLIFGQGGEQYF.

The J gene is TRBJ1-1, the V gene TRBV7-9; D is perhaps TRBD1 (6 bases). Germline values: CDR1 SEHNR, CDR2 FQNEAQ (reference sequence). Trimming left V 4 bases short and J 5 bases short, with 14 bases between. The CDR3 runs 14 residues. The CDR3 loop reads CASSSVGGPTEAFF. In nucleotides, the CDR3 is TGTGCCAGCAGCTCGGTCGGGGGGCCTACTGAAGCTTTCTTT.

This chain's CDR3 is CASSLAGMSSYEQYF. In DNA, the CDR3 is TGTGCCAGCAGTTTGGCGGGGATGAGCTCCTACGAGCAGTACTTC. V and J are TRBV27 and TRBJ2-7; TRBD2 is a possible D gene (6 bases). The CDR3 is 15 residues long. Germline V gene lookup returns CDR1 MNHEY and CDR2 SMNVEV (reference sequence). The ends were cut back, 3 bases at V and 0 bases at J, with 12 bases in the middle.

V and J are TRBV6-1 and TRBJ1-5; TRBD1 is a possible D gene (6 bases). This CDR3 is 18 amino acids long. Germline assignment: CDR1 MNHNS and CDR2 SASEGT. V lost 2 bases, J lost 3 bases, and 20 bases lay in between. The CDR3 is CASSEFWGGIRPNQPQHF. CDR3 DNA: TGTGCCAGCAGTGAATTTTGGGGGGGCATTAGGCCCAATCAGCCCCAGCATTTT.